Listed below are T cell receptor beta chains from one sample, sequenced in a study of PD-1 blockade in classical Hodgkin lymphoma. TCRdb's table, derived via immunoSEQ multiplex PCR, lists solely in-frame clones and lacks some. Found here are thousands of clones, roughly 85% of them singletons; the top ten hold about 2.5%. The sequences come from CD4+ T cells from blood, collected at baseline. The receptors were sampled from a human donor with classical Hodgkin lymphoma. Each CDR3 is given with its conserved first and last residue.

J	V	CDR3
TRBJ2-2	TRBV10-1	CASSREGTGTGELFF
TRBJ1-6	TRBV5-1	CASSLLTGGGSPLHF
TRBJ2-1	TRBV4-2	CASSQDPRESYNEQFF
TRBJ1-5	TRBV19	CASTGVRDQPQHF
TRBJ1-1	TRBV27	CASSLSPTGGPEAFF
TRBJ2-7	TRBV5-5	CASTPQPGQGTEQYF
TRBJ2-2	TRBV10-3	CAIPATNTGELFF
TRBJ2-6	TRBV28	CASSLLSGDSGANVLTF
TRBJ1-1	TRBV6-1	CASSVAGADTEAFF
TRBJ2-7	TRBV6-5	CASSRLSSYEQYF
TRBJ2-3	TRBV10-2	CASTTSGSGTDTQYF
TRBJ1-4	TRBV27	CASSQPGQGNEKLFF
TRBJ2-1	TRBV27	CASSPRGWGEQFF
TRBJ2-2	TRBV29-1	CSVVSGPGELFF
TRBJ2-5	TRBV5-5	CASSPNPGTQGGTQYF
TRBJ2-1	TRBV7-6	CASSTPQGGNEQFF
TRBJ2-3	TRBV7-2	CASSGRGVETGTDTQYF
TRBJ1-5	TRBV7-2	CASSLGGIGNQPQHF
TRBJ2-7	TRBV6-5	CASRREKGSYEQYF
TRBJ1-2	TRBV14	CASSQDRGVPGYTF
NA	TRBV18	CASSPIAGGRYEQYF
TRBJ2-7	TRBV6-6	CASTGQGKREQYF
TRBJ2-7	TRBV5-5	CASSLPTISYEQYF
TRBJ1-3	TRBV10-1	CASSVATGSGNTIYF
TRBJ1-2	TRBV29-1	CSVEDNYRVGYTF
TRBJ1-1	TRBV2	CASSEEGQQAFF
TRBJ2-7	TRBV5-1	CASSFDFAYEQYF